This section outlines one T cell receptor (beta chain) sequence together with its context. Its cognate antigen is unknown. These data are taken from a study of early T cells in non-severe SARS-CoV-2 infection. Looking at the study overall: Unpaired chains resulted from sequencing bulk RNA of unsorted whole blood. Findings and limits, study-wide: Anti-spike CD8 responses were favored by VDJdb matching, which missed private and CD4 specificities.

Researchers tagged individual cDNA molecules with unique molecular identifiers. One entry per CDR3 protein, called by TCRdb with MiXCR from the 5' RACE reads. Among roughly 52,000 distinct CDR3 sequences listed, over 7% were seen once. Sequenced input: whole blood. This receptor was identified in an adult who was a healthcare worker with PCR-confirmed SARS-CoV-2 infection or an uninfected control (not recorded which).

CDR3 in DNA: TGTGCCAGCAGTCAATCGCCGGGACCCTCTGTGAACGAGCAGTACTTC. It codes for CASSQSPGPSVNEQYF. The V gene is TRBV27, the J gene TRBJ2-7; either TRBD1 or TRBD2 may supply D (5 bases each). Germline-derived CDR1 and CDR2 are MNHEY and SMNVEV (reference sequence). This CDR3 has 16 amino acids. V dropped 5 bases and J dropped 5 bases, with 22 bases sitting between them.